The rows below give T cell receptor beta chains drawn from one sample of a study of blood T cells in healthy people across ages. TCRdb independently ran MiXCR on the 5' RACE reads; one entry per CDR3 protein. The data show some 1.4 million distinct CDR3 sequences, roughly 40% seen once. The sample comprised blood. These receptors all stem from a woman aged 18 to 35 in good health. Each CDR3 is given with its conserved first and last residue. D genes are given only for firm matches. Part of the rows lack a size; the others show once, few, many or a class for expanded clones.

v_call: TRBV20-1; clone_size: .; d_call: TRBD1; j_call: TRBJ1-1; cdr3_nt: TGCAGTGCGGCCGGGACAGGGAACATATGGCGCACTGAAGCTTTCTTT; cdr3_aa: CSAAGTGNIWRTEAFF
v_call: TRBV25-1; clone_size: .; d_call: TRBD2; j_call: TRBJ2-7; cdr3_nt: TGTGCCAGCAGTGAAATTGAGACTAGCGGGAGGGACGAGCAGTACTTC; cdr3_aa: CASSEIETSGRDEQYF
v_call: TRBV7-9; clone_size: few; d_call: TRBD2; j_call: TRBJ2-5; cdr3_nt: TGTGCCAGCAGCTTAAGGGGGGGACTAGCGGTTCCGAGAGGAGAGACCCAGTACTTC; cdr3_aa: CASSLRGGLAVPRGETQYF
v_call: TRBV11-2; clone_size: few; d_call: .; j_call: TRBJ2-6; cdr3_nt: TGTGCCAGCAGCTTAGGGGGGCAGGGCTGGGCCAACGTCCTGACTTTC; cdr3_aa: CASSLGGQGWANVLTF
v_call: TRBV15; clone_size: .; d_call: .; j_call: TRBJ2-2; cdr3_nt: TGTGCCACCAGCTATCTGGGGCTGAACACCGGGGAGCTGTTTTTT; cdr3_aa: CATSYLGLNTGELFF
v_call: TRBV6-2/TRBV6-3; clone_size: .; d_call: .; j_call: TRBJ2-7; cdr3_nt: TGTGCCAGCAGTTACCCCCTAGACTACAATGAGCAGTACTTC; cdr3_aa: CASSYPLDYNEQYF
v_call: TRBV27; clone_size: .; d_call: .; j_call: TRBJ1-2; cdr3_nt: TGTGCCAGCAGTCCAGAGACCCAAGGGTACTATGGCTACACCTTC; cdr3_aa: CASSPETQGYYGYTF
v_call: TRBV7-9; clone_size: few; d_call: .; j_call: TRBJ2-1; cdr3_nt: TGTGCCAGCAGCCCAACGAGGGGGGCGGGAGAGGATGAGCAGTTCTTC; cdr3_aa: CASSPTRGAGEDEQFF
v_call: TRBV27; clone_size: .; d_call: .; j_call: TRBJ1-6; cdr3_nt: TGTGCCAGCAGTTTCTTAGACAGAGACTCCTATAATTCACCCCTCCACTTT; cdr3_aa: CASSFLDRDSYNSPLHF
v_call: TRBV2; clone_size: many; d_call: TRBD1; j_call: TRBJ2-7; cdr3_nt: TGTGCCAGCCGGGACAGCTCTTACGAGCAGTACTTC; cdr3_aa: CASRDSSYEQYF
v_call: TRBV4-1; clone_size: .; d_call: .; j_call: TRBJ1-5; cdr3_nt: TGCGCCAGCAGCCAGGAGGGCGTGCGCAATCAGCCCCAGCATTTT; cdr3_aa: CASSQEGVRNQPQHF
v_call: TRBV12-5; clone_size: few; d_call: TRBD2; j_call: TRBJ2-7; cdr3_nt: TGTGCTAGTGGTCCCAGGACTAGCGGGAGTCTTTACGAGCAGTACTTC; cdr3_aa: CASGPRTSGSLYEQYF
v_call: TRBV2; clone_size: .; d_call: .; j_call: TRBJ2-2; cdr3_nt: TGTGCCAGCAGGCGTACGATTGGACAGGCCACTAGCCGGGCCGGGGAGCTGTTTTTT; cdr3_aa: CASRRTIGQATSRAGELFF
v_call: TRBV6-6; clone_size: .; d_call: TRBD1; j_call: TRBJ1-2; cdr3_nt: TGTGCCAGCAGTTACGACAGGGATCGATCCTATGGCTACACCTTC; cdr3_aa: CASSYDRDRSYGYTF
v_call: TRBV27; clone_size: .; d_call: .; j_call: TRBJ1-4; cdr3_nt: TGTGCCAGCAGTTCCCTTGGAGGGGTCGGAGAAAAACTGTTTTTT; cdr3_aa: CASSSLGGVGEKLFF
v_call: TRBV3-1; clone_size: many; d_call: .; j_call: TRBJ1-1; cdr3_nt: TGTGCCAGCAGTCGGGGGGGGAACACTGAAGCTTTCTTT; cdr3_aa: CASSRGGNTEAFF
v_call: TRBV6-2/TRBV6-3; clone_size: few; d_call: .; j_call: TRBJ2-1; cdr3_nt: TGTGCCAGCAGTTACCTTCGGACACTCCTTCCCAATGAGCAGTTCTTC; cdr3_aa: CASSYLRTLLPNEQFF
v_call: TRBV28; clone_size: .; d_call: TRBD1; j_call: TRBJ2-1; cdr3_nt: TGTGCCGGAACCGGGACAGGGAAGAAGCGCGAGCAGTTCTTC; cdr3_aa: CAGTGTGKKREQFF
v_call: TRBV25-1; clone_size: .; d_call: .; j_call: TRBJ2-3; cdr3_nt: TGTGCCAGCAATAGGGGGTTTGGAGATACGCAGTATTTT; cdr3_aa: CASNRGFGDTQYF
v_call: TRBV20-1; clone_size: .; d_call: TRBD2; j_call: TRBJ2-1; cdr3_nt: TGCAGTGCTAGAGCCCCATTAGCGGGGGGCCTCGATGAGCAGTTCTTC; cdr3_aa: CSARAPLAGGLDEQFF
v_call: TRBV6-2/TRBV6-3; clone_size: .; d_call: .; j_call: TRBJ2-2; cdr3_nt: TGTGCCAGCAGTTCCCTCCCCCCGGCGAACACCGGGGAGCTGTTTTTT; cdr3_aa: CASSSLPPANTGELFF
v_call: TRBV3-1; clone_size: many; d_call: .; j_call: TRBJ2-7; cdr3_nt: TGCGCCAGCAGCCAAGAACGGGAGCAGTACTTC; cdr3_aa: CASSQEREQYF
v_call: TRBV2; clone_size: .; d_call: .; j_call: TRBJ1-4; cdr3_nt: TGTGCCAGCAGTGTCCAATCGGGTTCGGGTGTGGGGGGAAAACTGTTTTTT; cdr3_aa: CASSVQSGSGVGGKLFF
v_call: TRBV29-1; clone_size: .; d_call: .; j_call: TRBJ2-7; cdr3_nt: TGCAGCGTTGGGGGGGCCATATCGGAGCAGTACTTC; cdr3_aa: CSVGGAISEQYF
v_call: TRBV12-3/TRBV12-4; clone_size: .; d_call: .; j_call: TRBJ2-7; cdr3_nt: TGTGCCAGCAGCCTACAGAGCAGCTCCTACAATGAGCAGTACTTC; cdr3_aa: CASSLQSSSYNEQYF
v_call: TRBV11-2; clone_size: .; d_call: TRBD2; j_call: TRBJ2-3; cdr3_nt: TGTGCCAGCAGCCCCCAGCCCTCTAGCGGGAGGGCCTATCTGGGCACAGATACGCAGTATTTT; cdr3_aa: CASSPQPSSGRAYLGTDTQYF
v_call: TRBV4-1; clone_size: few; d_call: .; j_call: TRBJ1-2; cdr3_nt: TGCGCCAGCAGCCATCGGACAGTCGACCTAAACTATGGCTACACCTTC; cdr3_aa: CASSHRTVDLNYGYTF
v_call: TRBV6-5; clone_size: .; d_call: TRBD1; j_call: TRBJ1-4; cdr3_nt: TGTGCCAGCAGCTCGGACAGGGATAGCGAAAAACTGTTTTTT; cdr3_aa: CASSSDRDSEKLFF
v_call: TRBV28; clone_size: .; d_call: .; j_call: TRBJ2-2; cdr3_nt: TGTGCCAGTCGGGGCAGGGGTATAGCCGGGGAGCTGTTTTTT; cdr3_aa: CASRGRGIAGELFF
v_call: TRBV2; clone_size: .; d_call: .; j_call: TRBJ1-2; cdr3_nt: TGTGCCAGCAGTGAGACAGGCCTCTATGGCTACACCTTC; cdr3_aa: CASSETGLYGYTF
v_call: TRBV10-1; clone_size: .; d_call: .; j_call: TRBJ2-7; cdr3_nt: TGCGCCAGCAGCAGGGAGAGGTACTCCTACGAGCAGTACTTC; cdr3_aa: CASSRERYSYEQYF
v_call: TRBV6-6; clone_size: few; d_call: .; j_call: TRBJ2-7; cdr3_nt: TGTGCCAGCAAGATGGACATATCCTACGAGCAGTACTTC; cdr3_aa: CASKMDISYEQYF
v_call: TRBV7-2; clone_size: .; d_call: TRBD2; j_call: TRBJ2-7; cdr3_nt: TGTGCCAGCAGCTTAGGATCTAGCGGGGGCACCTACGAGCAGTACTTC; cdr3_aa: CASSLGSSGGTYEQYF
v_call: TRBV5-6; clone_size: .; d_call: TRBD2; j_call: TRBJ2-1; cdr3_nt: TGTGCCAGCAGCCCGTGGTCCAGCGGGAGCTTCAATGAGCAGTTCTTC; cdr3_aa: CASSPWSSGSFNEQFF
v_call: TRBV6-5; clone_size: .; d_call: TRBD1; j_call: TRBJ1-2; cdr3_nt: TGTGCCAGCAGTTATGAGAGGGGGCTCGACTATGGCTACACCTTC; cdr3_aa: CASSYERGLDYGYTF
v_call: TRBV7-9; clone_size: .; d_call: .; j_call: TRBJ1-5; cdr3_nt: TGTGCCAGCAGCAAAACAACAGGGTGGGATCAGCCCCAGCATTTT; cdr3_aa: CASSKTTGWDQPQHF
v_call: TRBV20-1; clone_size: few; d_call: .; j_call: TRBJ1-4; cdr3_nt: TGCAGTGCTAGAGATGAGGGCCCCCGGAGAAACAATGAAAAACTGTTTTTT; cdr3_aa: CSARDEGPRRNNEKLFF
v_call: TRBV6-6; clone_size: .; d_call: .; j_call: TRBJ2-5; cdr3_nt: TGTGCCAGCAGTTACTCCAGGACACGGACCCAAGAGACCCAGTACTTC; cdr3_aa: CASSYSRTRTQETQYF
v_call: TRBV6-1; clone_size: .; d_call: TRBD1; j_call: TRBJ1-2; cdr3_nt: TGTGCTACCAGAAGACAGGGAGAGGGCTACACCTTC; cdr3_aa: CATRRQGEGYTF
v_call: TRBV7-6; clone_size: .; d_call: .; j_call: TRBJ2-3; cdr3_nt: TGTGCCAGCAGCTTATCGAAATTAGATACGCAGTATTTT; cdr3_aa: CASSLSKLDTQYF
v_call: TRBV3-1; clone_size: .; d_call: TRBD1; j_call: TRBJ1-4; cdr3_nt: TGTGCCAGCAGCCAAGGGGACAGGGAGCGAGAAAAACTGTTTTTT; cdr3_aa: CASSQGDREREKLFF